This T cell receptor (beta chain) derives from a study of neurological immune-mediated disorders. CDR1 and CDR2 from the germline V gene are LGHDT and YNNKEL (reference sequence). Germline trimming cut 3 bases from V and 0 bases from J; bases unmatched to any gene: 8. The CDR3 runs 17 residues. This clonotype was counted at least ten times. Its matching antigen is unknown. Study conclusions and caveats: The study found no CDR3 amino acid sequences shared by expanded clones across subjects, suggesting private repertoires in all groups. Healthy controls had more TCR clonal expansion than multiple sclerosis, which showed the least, whereas HTLV-1-associated myelopathy showed the most.

Synthesis of cDNA was accomplished via 5'RACE employing 10-nucleotide random UMIs. Every sequencing run returned over 200 million TCR-beta sequences, which were derived from 15-18 subjects. MiXCR, applied by TCRdb to the 5' RACE reads, yields one record per CDR3 protein. The table lists around 69,000 distinct CDR3 sequences, 9.5% to 13% of them singletons. Documented time point: longitudinal time-point 1 (baseline). The sequencing sample was made of PBMCs. V gene TRBV3-1 combines with J gene TRBJ2-4; 7 positions match TRBD2. This clonotype was obtained from a young man in good health. The CDR3 reads CASSQSGGVLAKNIQYF. The CDR3 region has the DNA TGTGCCAGCAGCCAGTCGGGGGGAGTCCTAGCCAAAAACATTCAGTACTTC.